These T cell receptor beta chains were read from a single sample in a study of identical twins. From the 5' RACE reads, TCRdb called clonotypes with MiXCR, one entry per CDR3 protein. The sample carries some 600,000 distinct CDR3 sequences, roughly 6.6% recorded once. These data were also reused for a study on yellow fever vaccine responses in identical twins.

Specimen: PBMCs. The receptors were sampled from a woman aged 18 to 35 in good health. CDR3s include the opening cysteine and the closing phenylalanine or tryptophan.

CDR3aa	v_gene	j_gene
CASSSYGDETQYF	TRBV28	TRBJ2-5
CASSLAQIYGYTF	TRBV7-2	TRBJ1-2
CASSQEIGGQVLTGANVLTF	TRBV3-1	TRBJ2-6
CASSLAGGHGSYEQYF	TRBV7-9	TRBJ2-7
CASSPVGAEYGYTF	TRBV12-3/TRBV12-4	TRBJ1-2
CASRPTASGANVLTF	TRBV12-3/TRBV12-4	TRBJ2-6
CASSLGGPGGLDEQFF	TRBV12-3/TRBV12-4	TRBJ2-1
CASSQLLNSGNTIYF	TRBV4-1	TRBJ1-3
CASSTGPYEQYF	TRBV19	TRBJ2-7
CSVKDRGGQPQHF	TRBV29-1	TRBJ1-5
CASSPASGYEYEQYF	TRBV5-5	TRBJ2-7
CASSPRVGQETQYF	TRBV3-1	TRBJ2-5
CASSDQAVSNEQFF	TRBV6-4	TRBJ2-1
CATSGVGQSRNQPQHF	TRBV15	TRBJ1-5
CASNGQGEREGFSYNEQFF	TRBV4-2	TRBJ2-1
CASLLSSGSLNEQFF	TRBV7-2	TRBJ2-1
CASSWELLDYTF	TRBV5-6	TRBJ1-2
CASSSGQGDTEAFF	TRBV5-1	TRBJ1-1
CASSDVGIYSNQPQHF	TRBV2	TRBJ1-5
CASSYGTPNYGYTF	TRBV12-3/TRBV12-4	TRBJ1-2
CASSLSAGDSEAFF	TRBV12-3/TRBV12-4	TRBJ1-1
CASRTTGGSSGANVLTF	TRBV6-1	TRBJ2-6
CASSYRMPVEVGAFF	TRBV6-5	TRBJ1-1
CSVEGRGAGAKNIQYF	TRBV29-1	TRBJ2-4
CATSKWRQSSYNEQFF	TRBV15	TRBJ2-1
CASSARPETGGRDNEQFF	TRBV11-2	TRBJ2-1
CAIGTSGGRNTGELFF	TRBV10-3	TRBJ2-2
CSVEVAGGAGELFF	TRBV29-1	TRBJ2-2
CAISETTTSGAPGNEQFF	TRBV10-3	TRBJ2-1
CATSRGDGQLLQFF	TRBV15	TRBJ2-1
CASRRGETQYF	TRBV6-5	TRBJ2-5
CASSLKLAAPENEQFF	TRBV7-3	TRBJ2-1
CASSLVSGSTYEQYF	TRBV7-2	TRBJ2-7
CASSLSHSGGAEQFF	TRBV7-3	TRBJ2-1
CASSLQVTGEAFF	TRBV5-5	TRBJ1-1
CASSSSGERYNEQFF	TRBV10-1	TRBJ2-1
CASSADTPRNTGELFF	TRBV7-3	TRBJ2-2
CSARPTGWATNEKLFF	TRBV20-1	TRBJ1-4
CASSQDRVLDQMRGDTQYF	TRBV14	TRBJ2-3
CASSLRRQGPPSTDTQYF	TRBV11-2	TRBJ2-3
CSAEMTGWPGELFF	TRBV20-1	TRBJ2-2
CASSPGTSGEETQYF	TRBV5-1	TRBJ2-5
CASSQTLAGGPSDTQYF	TRBV12-3/TRBV12-4	TRBJ2-3
CASSLGRGYTF	TRBV28	TRBJ1-2
CASSPGLADSYEQYF	TRBV12-3/TRBV12-4	TRBJ2-7
CATSDLGGGKNIQYF	TRBV24-1	TRBJ2-4
CATSDLKQGRTEAFF	TRBV24-1	TRBJ1-1